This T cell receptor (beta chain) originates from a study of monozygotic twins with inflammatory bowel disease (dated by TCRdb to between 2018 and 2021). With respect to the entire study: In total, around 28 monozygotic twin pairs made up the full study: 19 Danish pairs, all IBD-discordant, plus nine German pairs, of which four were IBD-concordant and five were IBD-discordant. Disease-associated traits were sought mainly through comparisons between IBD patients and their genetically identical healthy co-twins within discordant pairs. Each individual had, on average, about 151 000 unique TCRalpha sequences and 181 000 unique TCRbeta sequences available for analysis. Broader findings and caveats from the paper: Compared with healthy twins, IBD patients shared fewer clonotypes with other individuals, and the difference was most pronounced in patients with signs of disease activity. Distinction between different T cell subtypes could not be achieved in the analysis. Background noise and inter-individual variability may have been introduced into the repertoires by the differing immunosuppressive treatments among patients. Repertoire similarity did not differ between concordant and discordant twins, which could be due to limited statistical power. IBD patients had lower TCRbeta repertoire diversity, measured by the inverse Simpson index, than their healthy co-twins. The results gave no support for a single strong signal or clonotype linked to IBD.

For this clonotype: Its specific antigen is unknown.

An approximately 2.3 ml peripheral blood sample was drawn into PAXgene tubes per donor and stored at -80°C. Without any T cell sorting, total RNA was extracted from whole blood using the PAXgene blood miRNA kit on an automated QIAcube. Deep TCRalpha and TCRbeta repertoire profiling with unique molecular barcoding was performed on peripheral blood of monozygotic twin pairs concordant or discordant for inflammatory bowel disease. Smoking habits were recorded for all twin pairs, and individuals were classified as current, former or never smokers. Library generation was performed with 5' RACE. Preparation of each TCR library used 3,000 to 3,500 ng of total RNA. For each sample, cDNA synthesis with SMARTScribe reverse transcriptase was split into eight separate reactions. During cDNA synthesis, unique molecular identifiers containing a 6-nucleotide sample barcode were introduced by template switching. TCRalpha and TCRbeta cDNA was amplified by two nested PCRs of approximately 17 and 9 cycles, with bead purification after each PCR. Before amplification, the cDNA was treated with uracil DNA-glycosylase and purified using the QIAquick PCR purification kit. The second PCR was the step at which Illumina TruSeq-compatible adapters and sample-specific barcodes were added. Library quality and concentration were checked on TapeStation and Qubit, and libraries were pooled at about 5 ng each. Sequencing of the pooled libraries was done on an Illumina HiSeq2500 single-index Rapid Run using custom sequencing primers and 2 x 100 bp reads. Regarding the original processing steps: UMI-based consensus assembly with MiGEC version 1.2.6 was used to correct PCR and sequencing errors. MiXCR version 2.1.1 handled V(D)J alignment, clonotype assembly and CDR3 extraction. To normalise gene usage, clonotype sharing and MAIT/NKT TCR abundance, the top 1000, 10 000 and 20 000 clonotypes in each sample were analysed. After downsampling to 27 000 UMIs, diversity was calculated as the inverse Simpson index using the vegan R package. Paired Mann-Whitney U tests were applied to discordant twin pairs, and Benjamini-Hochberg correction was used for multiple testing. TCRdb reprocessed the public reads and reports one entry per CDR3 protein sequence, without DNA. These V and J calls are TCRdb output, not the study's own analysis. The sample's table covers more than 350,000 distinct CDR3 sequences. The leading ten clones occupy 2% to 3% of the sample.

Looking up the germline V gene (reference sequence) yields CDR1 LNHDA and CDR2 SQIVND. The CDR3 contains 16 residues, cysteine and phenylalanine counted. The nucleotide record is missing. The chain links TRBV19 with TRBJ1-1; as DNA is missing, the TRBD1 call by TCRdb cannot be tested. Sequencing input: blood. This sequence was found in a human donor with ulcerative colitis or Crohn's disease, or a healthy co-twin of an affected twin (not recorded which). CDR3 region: CASSIGAGQHNTEAFF.